This T cell receptor (beta chain) was obtained from a study of beta chain features in type 1 diabetes. CD45RO/CCR7/CD25/CD127/CD95/CD27 separated CD4+ naive, central memory, regulatory and stem cell-like memory cells by sorting. Study results and limitations: Sequencing used cDNA, and cells with high TCR expression could therefore be over-represented. In all four CD4+ subsets, TCRB CDR3 length was significantly, moderately reduced in type 1 diabetes.

Reverse transcribing all isolated RNA meant expressed TCRB transcripts were sequenced. Measured with immunoSEQ multiplex PCR; TCRdb has only the in-frame clones, and not every one. The profile shows hundreds of thousands of clones, 13% to 15% of them singletons. On this clone: What it recognizes is unknown.

V lost 2 bases to trimming and J lost 4 bases, with 6 bases between them. The germline V gene encodes CDR1 MNHEY and CDR2 SMNVEV (reference sequence). CDR3 length equals 13 residues. The chain couples TRBV27 to TRBJ2-4; D not resolved. Input material: central memory CD4+ T cells from blood. The source is a young man in good health. The CDR3 coding sequence is TGTGCCAGCAGTTTAACTGCGAAAAACATTCAGTACTTC. This encodes CASSLTAKNIQYF.